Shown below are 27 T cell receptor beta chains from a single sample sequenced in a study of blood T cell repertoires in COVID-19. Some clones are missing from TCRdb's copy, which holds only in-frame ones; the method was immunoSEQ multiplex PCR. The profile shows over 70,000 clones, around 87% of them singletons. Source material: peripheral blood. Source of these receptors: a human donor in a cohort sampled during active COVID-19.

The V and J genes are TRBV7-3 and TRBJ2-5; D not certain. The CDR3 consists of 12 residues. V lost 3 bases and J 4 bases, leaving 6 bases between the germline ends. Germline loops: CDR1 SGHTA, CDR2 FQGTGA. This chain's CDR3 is CASSLPGETQYF. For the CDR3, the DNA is TGTGCCAGCAGCTTGCCAGGAGAGACCCAGTACTTC.

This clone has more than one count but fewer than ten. The CDR3 region is CASLGRLNYGYTF. The CDR3 nucleotides read TGTGCCAGTTTGGGGCGTTTAAACTATGGCTACACCTTC. The chain uses TRBV7-2 and TRBJ1-2, with D perhaps TRBD1 (5 bases). The V end lost 9 bases, the J end lost 2 bases, and 13 bases lay between the germline ends. This CDR3 comprises 13 residues. Germline assignment: CDR1 SGHTA and CDR2 FQGNSA.

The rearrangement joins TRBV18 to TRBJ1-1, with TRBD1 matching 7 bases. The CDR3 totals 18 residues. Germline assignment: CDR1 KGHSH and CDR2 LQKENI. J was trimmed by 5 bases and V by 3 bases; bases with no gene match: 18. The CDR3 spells CASSPLSSDVAGGTEAFF. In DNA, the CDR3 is TGTGCCAGCTCACCCCTGTCCTCTGACGTTGCAGGGGGAACTGAAGCTTTCTTT. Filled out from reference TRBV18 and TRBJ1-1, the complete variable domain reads NAGVMQNPRHLVRRRGQEARLRCSPMKGHSHVYWYRQLPEEGLKFMVYLQKENIIDESGMPKERFSAEFPKEGPSILRIQQVVRGDSAAYFCASSPLSSDVAGGTEAFFGQGTRLTVV.

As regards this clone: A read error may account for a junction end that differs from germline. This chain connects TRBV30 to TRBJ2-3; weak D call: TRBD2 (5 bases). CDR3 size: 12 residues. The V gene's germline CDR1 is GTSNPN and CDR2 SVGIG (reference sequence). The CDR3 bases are TGTGCCCACACTGAGGAGTCTAGCCCTCTTGTATTC. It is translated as CAHTEESSPLVF.

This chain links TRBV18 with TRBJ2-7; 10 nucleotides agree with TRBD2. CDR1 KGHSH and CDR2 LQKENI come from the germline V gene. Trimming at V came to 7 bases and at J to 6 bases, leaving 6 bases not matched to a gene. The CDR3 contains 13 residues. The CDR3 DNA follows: TGTGCCAGCTGCGCTAGCGGGAGTGGCGAGCAGTACTTC. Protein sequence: CASCASGSGEQYF.

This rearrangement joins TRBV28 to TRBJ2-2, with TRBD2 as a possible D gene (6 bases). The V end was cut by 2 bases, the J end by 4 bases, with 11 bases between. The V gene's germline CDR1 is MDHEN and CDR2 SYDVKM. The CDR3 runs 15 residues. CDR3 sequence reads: CASSLVASVTGELFF. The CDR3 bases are TGTGCCAGCAGTTTAGTAGCTAGCGTCACCGGGGAGCTGTTTTTT.

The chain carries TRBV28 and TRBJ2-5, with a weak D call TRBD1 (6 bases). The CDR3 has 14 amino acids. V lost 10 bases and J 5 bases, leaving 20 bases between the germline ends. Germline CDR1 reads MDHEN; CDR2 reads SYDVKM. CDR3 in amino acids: CATTRQGYRETQYF. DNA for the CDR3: TGTGCCACGACCCGGCAGGGGTATCGGGAGACCCAGTACTTC.

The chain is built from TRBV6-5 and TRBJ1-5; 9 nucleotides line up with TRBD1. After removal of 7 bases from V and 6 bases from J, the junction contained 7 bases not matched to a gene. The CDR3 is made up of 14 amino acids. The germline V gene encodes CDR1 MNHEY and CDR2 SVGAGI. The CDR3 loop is CASTVGTGPQPQHF. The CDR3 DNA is TGTGCCAGCACCGTCGGGACAGGGCCTCAGCCCCAGCATTTT.

The CDR3 region is CASSFHGLPYEQYF. The CDR3 DNA is TGTGCCAGCAGCTTTCATGGGCTGCCATACGAGCAGTACTTC. The chain recombines TRBV11-2 with TRBJ2-7, with D unresolved. The V and J ends lost 3 bases and 4 bases respectively, with 13 bases between them. Germline V CDR1 and CDR2: SGHAT, FQNNGV. The CDR3 runs 14 residues.

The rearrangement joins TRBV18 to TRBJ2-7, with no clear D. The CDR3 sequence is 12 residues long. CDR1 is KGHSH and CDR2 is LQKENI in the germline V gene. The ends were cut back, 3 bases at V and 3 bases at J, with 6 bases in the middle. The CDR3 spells CASSPTSYEQYF. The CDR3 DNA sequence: TGTGCCAGCTCACCCACCAGCTACGAGCAGTACTTC.

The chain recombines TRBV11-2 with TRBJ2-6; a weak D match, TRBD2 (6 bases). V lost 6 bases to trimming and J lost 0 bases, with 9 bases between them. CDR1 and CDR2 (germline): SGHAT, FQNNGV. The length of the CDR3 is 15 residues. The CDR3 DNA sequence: TGTGCCAGCAGTACAGCGGGCTCTGGGGCCAACGTCCTGACTTTC. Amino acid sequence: CASSTAGSGANVLTF.

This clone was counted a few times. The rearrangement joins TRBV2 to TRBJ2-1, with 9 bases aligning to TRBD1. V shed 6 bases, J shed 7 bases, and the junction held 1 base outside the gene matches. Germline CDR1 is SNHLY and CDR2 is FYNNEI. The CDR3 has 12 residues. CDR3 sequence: CASRQGANEQFF. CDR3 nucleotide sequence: TGTGCCAGCAGACAGGGGGCAAATGAGCAGTTCTTC.

The DNA for the CDR3 is TGTGCCAGCAGCTTGGCGGATTGGGGCGGCGAGCAGTACTTC. This sequence encodes CASSLADWGGEQYF. The chain uses TRBV5-6 and TRBJ2-7, with D possibly matching TRBD1 (5 bases). The V end lost 0 bases, the J end lost 6 bases, and 13 bases lay between the germline ends. Germline V gene lookup returns CDR1 SGHDT and CDR2 YYEEEE. This CDR3 has 14 amino acids.

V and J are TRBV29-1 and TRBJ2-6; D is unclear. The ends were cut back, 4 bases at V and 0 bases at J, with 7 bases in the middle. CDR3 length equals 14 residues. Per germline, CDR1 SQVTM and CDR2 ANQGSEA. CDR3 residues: CSVGVSSGANVLTF. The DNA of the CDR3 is TGCAGCGTTGGAGTGAGCTCTGGGGCCAACGTCCTGACTTTC.

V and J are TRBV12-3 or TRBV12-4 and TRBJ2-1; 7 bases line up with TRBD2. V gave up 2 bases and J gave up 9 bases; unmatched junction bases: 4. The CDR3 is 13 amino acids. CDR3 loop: CASSLLADVEQFF. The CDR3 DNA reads TGTGCCAGCAGTTTACTAGCGGATGTTGAGCAGTTCTTC.

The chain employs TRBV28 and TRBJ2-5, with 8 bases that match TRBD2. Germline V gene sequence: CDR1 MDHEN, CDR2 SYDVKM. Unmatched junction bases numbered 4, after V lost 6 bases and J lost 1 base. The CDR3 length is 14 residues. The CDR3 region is CASRTGGPQETQYF. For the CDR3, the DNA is TGTGCCAGCAGAACGGGAGGGCCCCAAGAGACCCAGTACTTC. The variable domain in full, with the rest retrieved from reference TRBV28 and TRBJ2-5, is DVKVTQSSRYLVKRTGEKVFLECVQDMDHENMFWYRQDPGLGLRLIYFSYDVKMKEKGDIPEGYSVSREKKERFSLILESASTNQTSMYLCASRTGGPQETQYFGPGTRLLVL.

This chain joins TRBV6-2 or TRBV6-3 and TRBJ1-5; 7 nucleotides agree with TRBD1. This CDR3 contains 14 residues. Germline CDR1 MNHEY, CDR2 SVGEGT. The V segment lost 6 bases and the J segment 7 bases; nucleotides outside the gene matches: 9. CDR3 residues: CASSPTGRQQPQHF. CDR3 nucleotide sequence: TGTGCCAGCAGCCCGACAGGGCGTCAACAGCCCCAGCATTTT.

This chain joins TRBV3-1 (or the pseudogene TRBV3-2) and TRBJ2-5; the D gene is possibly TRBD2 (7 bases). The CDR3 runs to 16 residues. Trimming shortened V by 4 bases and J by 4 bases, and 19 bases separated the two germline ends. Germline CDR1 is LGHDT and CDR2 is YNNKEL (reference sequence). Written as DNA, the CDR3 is TGTGCCAGCAGCCCCCATAGGGGGGGTCAAGGAGAGACCCAGTACTTC. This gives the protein CASSPHRGGQGETQYF.

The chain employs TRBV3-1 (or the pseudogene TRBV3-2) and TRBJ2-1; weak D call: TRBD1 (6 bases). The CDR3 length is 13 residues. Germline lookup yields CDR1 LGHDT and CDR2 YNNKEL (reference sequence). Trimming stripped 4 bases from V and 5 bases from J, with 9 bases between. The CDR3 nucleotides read TGTGCCAGCAGCCCCTGGACAGACAATGAGCAGTTCTTC. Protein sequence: CASSPWTDNEQFF.

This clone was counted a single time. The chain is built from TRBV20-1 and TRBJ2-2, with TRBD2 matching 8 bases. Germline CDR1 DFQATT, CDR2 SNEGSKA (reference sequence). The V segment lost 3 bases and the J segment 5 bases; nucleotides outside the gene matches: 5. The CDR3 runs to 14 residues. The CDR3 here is CSASTGRVTGELFF. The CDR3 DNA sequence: TGCAGTGCTAGTACCGGGAGGGTTACCGGGGAGCTGTTTTTT.

As DNA, the CDR3 is TGCGCCAGCAGCTTGGGGAGGGGGCGGGACGAGCAGTACTTC. Translation: CASSLGRGRDEQYF. The V and J genes are TRBV5-1 and TRBJ2-7; D is perhaps TRBD1 (7 bases). The CDR3 has 14 amino acids. Germline V gene sequence: CDR1 SGHRS, CDR2 YFSETQ. Trimming shortened V by 0 bases and J by 5 bases, and 12 bases separated the two germline ends. The full variable domain, completed using reference TRBV5-1 and TRBJ2-7, is KAGVTQTPRYLIKTRGQQVTLSCSPISGHRSVSWYQQTPGQGLQFLFEYFSETQRNKGNFPGRFSGRQFSNSRSEMNVSTLELGDSALYLCASSLGRGRDEQYFGPGTRLTVT.

CDR3 sequence: CASSPGLAGRNEQFF. In DNA, the CDR3 is TGTGCCAGCTCACCGGGACTAGCGGGAAGGAATGAGCAGTTCTTC. The rearrangement joins TRBV18 to TRBJ2-1; 13 bases map to TRBD2. J was trimmed by 7 bases and V by 3 bases; bases with no gene match: 3. The germline gives CDR1 KGHSH, CDR2 LQKENI. The CDR3 spans 15 residues.

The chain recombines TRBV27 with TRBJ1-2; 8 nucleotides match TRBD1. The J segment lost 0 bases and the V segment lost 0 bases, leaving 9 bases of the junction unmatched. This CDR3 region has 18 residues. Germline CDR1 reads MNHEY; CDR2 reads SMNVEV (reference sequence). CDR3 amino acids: CASSLSFRGHKTNYGYTF. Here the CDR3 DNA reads TGTGCCAGCAGTTTATCCTTCAGGGGGCATAAGACTAACTATGGCTACACCTTC.

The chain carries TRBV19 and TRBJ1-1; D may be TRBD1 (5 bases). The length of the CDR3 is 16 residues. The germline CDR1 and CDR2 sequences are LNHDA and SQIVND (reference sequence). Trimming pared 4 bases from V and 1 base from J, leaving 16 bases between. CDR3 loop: CASSSPTGSGNTEAFF. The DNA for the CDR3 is TGTGCCAGTAGTAGCCCTACAGGATCGGGGAACACTGAAGCTTTCTTT. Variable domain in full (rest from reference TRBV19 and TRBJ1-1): DGGITQSPKYLFRKEGQNVTLSCEQNLNHDAMYWYRQDPGQGLRLIYYSQIVNDFQKGDIAEGYSVSREKKESFPLTVTSAQKNPTAFYLCASSSPTGSGNTEAFFGQGTRLTVV.

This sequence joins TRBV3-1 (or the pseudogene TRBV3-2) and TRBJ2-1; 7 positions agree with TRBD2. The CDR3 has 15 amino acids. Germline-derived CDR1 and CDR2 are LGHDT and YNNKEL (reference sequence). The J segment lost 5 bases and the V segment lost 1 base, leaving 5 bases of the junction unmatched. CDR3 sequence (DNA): TGTGCCAGCAGCCAAGCCAAGCGGGGAAACAATGAGCAGTTCTTC. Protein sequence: CASSQAKRGNNEQFF.

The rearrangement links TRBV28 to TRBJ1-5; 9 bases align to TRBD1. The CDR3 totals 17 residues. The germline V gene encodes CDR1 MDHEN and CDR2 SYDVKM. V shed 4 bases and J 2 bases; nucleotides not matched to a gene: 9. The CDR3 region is CASSSRDRVMGNQPQHF. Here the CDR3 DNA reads TGTGCCAGCAGTTCGAGGGACAGGGTAATGGGCAATCAGCCCCAGCATTTT.

The CDR3 spells CASSSPRTGSFQETQYF. The CDR3 bases are TGTGCCAGCAGTTCCCCGCGGACAGGGAGCTTCCAAGAGACCCAGTACTTC. V and J are TRBV28 and TRBJ2-5; 8 bases fit TRBD1. In germline, CDR1 is MDHEN, CDR2 SYDVKM. J gave up 1 base and V 4 bases, and 11 bases lay outside the gene matches. The CDR3 has 17 amino acids.